This is a list of T cell receptor beta chains from one sample in a study of shared clonotypes between healthy human individuals. Assay used: immunoSEQ multiplex PCR; TCRdb lists only in-frame clones, some missing. The profile shows 1.6 million or so clones, approximately 98.5% of them singletons. Sequencing was carried out using naive CD4+ T cells sorted from blood. The source is a man under 40 in good health. CDR3s include the opening cysteine and the closing phenylalanine or tryptophan. The D gene is left open where the match is weak. Only part of the rows carry a size: once, few, many, or a class if the clone is expanded.

D gene: .
V gene: TRBV28
J gene: TRBJ2-1
clone size: .
CDR3 DNA: TGTGCCAGCAGCCCGGACTGGCGGAACTACAATGAGCAGTTCTTC
CDR3 protein: CASSPDWRNYNEQFF

D gene: .
V gene: TRBV9
J gene: TRBJ2-2
clone size: .
CDR3 DNA: TGTGCCAGCAGCGTGGGCAGTTCGTCTCGTATCGGGGAGCTGTTTTTT
CDR3 protein: CASSVGSSSRIGELFF

D gene: TRBD2
V gene: TRBV7-6
J gene: TRBJ2-1
clone size: .
CDR3 DNA: TGTGCCAGCAGCTTAGCGCCGGGACTAGCGGGAGTATGGGCACGAAATGAGCAGTTCTTC
CDR3 protein: CASSLAPGLAGVWARNEQFF

D gene: .
V gene: TRBV7-8
J gene: TRBJ1-5
clone size: .
CDR3 DNA: TGTGCCAGCAGCTTCTCCATAATCTTGGGGCAGCCCCAGCATTTT
CDR3 protein: CASSFSIILGQPQHF

D gene: .
V gene: TRBV28
J gene: TRBJ2-6
clone size: once
CDR3 DNA: TGTGCCAGCAGTTTCTCGGGGGCCAACGTCCTGACTTTC
CDR3 protein: CASSFSGANVLTF

D gene: .
V gene: TRBV28
J gene: TRBJ1-1
clone size: .
CDR3 DNA: TGTGCCAGCAGTTCCAGGCAAGCCAGGACCACTGAAGCTTTCTTT
CDR3 protein: CASSSRQARTTEAFF

D gene: TRBD1
V gene: TRBV6-1
J gene: TRBJ1-2
clone size: .
CDR3 DNA: TGTGCCAGCAGGAATTCAGGGGGCGGAAGGTATGGCTACACCTTC
CDR3 protein: CASRNSGGGRYGYTF

D gene: TRBD2
V gene: TRBV5-1
J gene: TRBJ2-1
clone size: .
CDR3 DNA: TGCGCCAGCAGCCAAAGACTAGCTATGAGGAATGAGCAGTTCTTC
CDR3 protein: CASSQRLAMRNEQFF

D gene: TRBD1
V gene: TRBV27
J gene: TRBJ2-6
clone size: .
CDR3 DNA: TGTGCCAGCAGGGCCCGGACAGGGAGGATATCTGGGGCCAACGTCCTGACTTTC
CDR3 protein: CASRARTGRISGANVLTF

D gene: .
V gene: TRBV11-1
J gene: TRBJ2-7
clone size: .
CDR3 DNA: TGTGCCAGCAGCTCGGGCGGACCATACGAGCAGTACTTC
CDR3 protein: CASSSGGPYEQYF

D gene: TRBD2
V gene: TRBV7-9
J gene: TRBJ2-4
clone size: .
CDR3 DNA: TGTGCCAGCAGCTTAGCGCGGACTAGCGGGAGGAGACGGGGAAACATTCAGTACTTC
CDR3 protein: CASSLARTSGRRRGNIQYF

D gene: TRBD1
V gene: TRBV19
J gene: TRBJ1-5
clone size: .
CDR3 DNA: TGTGCCAGTACCCCGACAGGGGAAAATCAGCCCCAGCATTTT
CDR3 protein: CASTPTGENQPQHF

D gene: .
V gene: TRBV4-3
J gene: TRBJ2-4
clone size: .
CDR3 DNA: TGCGCCAGCAGCCAAGGGCCCGGCGCGGGTATCCCCAAAAACATTCAGTACTTC
CDR3 protein: CASSQGPGAGIPKNIQYF

D gene: TRBD1
V gene: TRBV28
J gene: TRBJ1-1
clone size: .
CDR3 DNA: TGTGCCAGCAGTCTCCCAGGTAGGGGGCTTTACGTTTTCTTT
CDR3 protein: CASSLPGRGLYVFF

D gene: .
V gene: TRBV7-3
J gene: TRBJ2-1
clone size: .
CDR3 DNA: TGTGCCAGCAGCACCACTGGGTCCAATGAGCAGTTCTTC
CDR3 protein: CASSTTGSNEQFF

D gene: TRBD2
V gene: TRBV10-3
J gene: TRBJ2-1
clone size: .
CDR3 DNA: TGTGCCATCGGCCCGACTAGCTTTGATGAGCAGTTCTTC
CDR3 protein: CAIGPTSFDEQFF

D gene: .
V gene: TRBV10-2
J gene: TRBJ2-3
clone size: .
CDR3 DNA: TGCGCCAGCAGTGAGGTCGGGCGGAGCACAGATACGCAGTATTTT
CDR3 protein: CASSEVGRSTDTQYF

D gene: TRBD1
V gene: TRBV4-3
J gene: TRBJ2-7
clone size: .
CDR3 DNA: TGCGCCAGCAGCCACCGGGACAGGGGTTCCTACGAGCAGTACTTC
CDR3 protein: CASSHRDRGSYEQYF

D gene: .
V gene: TRBV5-4
J gene: TRBJ2-1
clone size: .
CDR3 DNA: TGTGCCAGCAGCTCTCTAGTCGATGAGCAGTTCTTC
CDR3 protein: CASSSLVDEQFF

D gene: .
V gene: TRBV7-8
J gene: TRBJ2-3
clone size: .
CDR3 DNA: TGTGCCAGCAGCTTAATAGGGCTAGGGACAGATACGCAGTATTTT
CDR3 protein: CASSLIGLGTDTQYF

D gene: .
V gene: TRBV15
J gene: TRBJ2-7
clone size: once
CDR3 DNA: TGTGCCACCAGCAGAGCGCCAGTCGGTCGGTACGAGCAGTACTTC
CDR3 protein: CATSRAPVGRYEQYF

D gene: .
V gene: TRBV28
J gene: TRBJ1-5
clone size: .
CDR3 DNA: TGTGCCAGCAGTTTATCCCAGAGATATCAGCCCCAGCATTTT
CDR3 protein: CASSLSQRYQPQHF

D gene: TRBD1
V gene: TRBV25-1
J gene: TRBJ2-1
clone size: .
CDR3 DNA: TGTGCCAGCAGTAACGACAGGGGAACTCGCAATGAGCAGTTCTTC
CDR3 protein: CASSNDRGTRNEQFF

D gene: .
V gene: TRBV6-1
J gene: TRBJ1-3
clone size: .
CDR3 DNA: TGTGCCAGCAGTGAACGCGGGAGTTTAAGAAACACCATATATTTT
CDR3 protein: CASSERGSLRNTIYF

D gene: TRBD1
V gene: TRBV7-2
J gene: TRBJ2-7
clone size: .
CDR3 DNA: TGTGCCAGCAGCTTTTCCGGGACAGGGGGCCTTGGGCAGTACTTC
CDR3 protein: CASSFSGTGGLGQYF

D gene: .
V gene: TRBV2
J gene: TRBJ1-4
clone size: .
CDR3 DNA: TGTGCCAGCAGTCAAGATATAGGACCGGGCGAAAAACTGTTTTTT
CDR3 protein: CASSQDIGPGEKLFF

D gene: TRBD2
V gene: TRBV27
J gene: TRBJ2-7
clone size: .
CDR3 DNA: TGTGCCAACGGCGGGAGATACGAGCAGTACTTC
CDR3 protein: CANGGRYEQYF

D gene: .
V gene: TRBV7-6
J gene: TRBJ2-7
clone size: .
CDR3 DNA: TGTGCCAGCAGCCCCGACAGATTGCGTTACGAGCAGTACTTC
CDR3 protein: CASSPDRLRYEQYF

D gene: .
V gene: TRBV5-1
J gene: TRBJ1-1
clone size: .
CDR3 DNA: TGCGCCAGCAGCAACGACCTTAACACTGAAGCTTTCTTT
CDR3 protein: CASSNDLNTEAFF

D gene: TRBD2
V gene: TRBV19
J gene: TRBJ2-7
clone size: .
CDR3 DNA: TGTGCCAGTAGTGACACTAGCGGGAGCTCCTACGAGCAGTACTTC
CDR3 protein: CASSDTSGSSYEQYF

D gene: .
V gene: TRBV7-2
J gene: TRBJ2-7
clone size: .
CDR3 DNA: TGTGCCAGCAGCGTTAGCGGACCTCTCCGAGGCGAGCAGTACTTC
CDR3 protein: CASSVSGPLRGEQYF

D gene: TRBD2
V gene: TRBV7-3
J gene: TRBJ2-1
clone size: .
CDR3 DNA: TGTGCCAGCAGCGCGGACTCCGGGAGGGATGGTAATGAGCAGTTCTTC
CDR3 protein: CASSADSGRDGNEQFF

D gene: TRBD2
V gene: TRBV28
J gene: TRBJ2-1
clone size: .
CDR3 DNA: TGTGCCAGCAGTTTATCGGGACTAGCGGATTACAATGAGCAGTTCTTC
CDR3 protein: CASSLSGLADYNEQFF

D gene: TRBD1
V gene: TRBV4-1
J gene: TRBJ1-2
clone size: .
CDR3 DNA: TGCGCCAGGAGCTCCGGGGACAGGACTGAGGATGGCTACACCTTC
CDR3 protein: CARSSGDRTEDGYTF

D gene: .
V gene: TRBV19
J gene: TRBJ2-3
clone size: once
CDR3 DNA: TGTGCCAGTAGTGGCCCCCGGGACACAGTCGGCACAGATACGCAGTATTTT
CDR3 protein: CASSGPRDTVGTDTQYF

D gene: .
V gene: TRBV7-9
J gene: TRBJ2-2
clone size: .
CDR3 DNA: TGTGCCAGCAGCTTACGACAGCCGAACACCGGGGAGCTGTTTTTT
CDR3 protein: CASSLRQPNTGELFF

D gene: TRBD1
V gene: TRBV4-1
J gene: TRBJ1-5
clone size: once
CDR3 DNA: TGCGCCAGCAGCCAGGACAGGGGCGATCAGCCCCAGCATTTT
CDR3 protein: CASSQDRGDQPQHF

D gene: TRBD1
V gene: TRBV19
J gene: TRBJ2-7
clone size: once
CDR3 DNA: TGTGCCAGTAGTCTCCGGGACAGAACTTCCTACGAGCAGTACTTC
CDR3 protein: CASSLRDRTSYEQYF

D gene: .
V gene: TRBV15
J gene: TRBJ2-7
clone size: .
CDR3 DNA: TGTGCCACCAGCAGAGGCTCCAACTACGAGCAGTACTTC
CDR3 protein: CATSRGSNYEQYF

D gene: .
V gene: TRBV11-2
J gene: TRBJ2-2
clone size: .
CDR3 DNA: TGTGCCAGCAGCTCCCTGATCGGCCGGAACACCGGGGAGCTGTTTTTT
CDR3 protein: CASSSLIGRNTGELFF

D gene: .
V gene: TRBV5-4
J gene: TRBJ2-2
clone size: few
CDR3 DNA: TGTGCCAGCAGCTTGGGGAACACCGGGGAGCTGTTTTTT
CDR3 protein: CASSLGNTGELFF